Listed below are T cell receptor beta chains from one sample, sequenced in a study of neurological immune-mediated disorders. TCRdb re-called the 5' RACE reads with MiXCR, one entry per CDR3 protein. Of around 40,000 distinct CDR3 sequences in the sample, just under 7.5% were seen once. Sequenced: CD4+ T cells from blood. All receptors derive from a man between 45 and 60 years old in good health. Both conserved end residues are part of each CDR3. A D gene is named only where the DNA matches it firmly. The listing skips clone size in some rows; elsewhere it reads once, few, many or a size class.

CDR3 length	V gene	clone size	D gene	J gene	CDR3 DNA	CDR3 protein
17	TRBV20-1	many	TRBD2	TRBJ2-1	TGCAGTGCTAGGACCCTTAGCGGGAGGGGACGATACAATGAGCAGTTCTTC	CSARTLSGRGRYNEQFF
13	TRBV29-1	many	.	TRBJ2-3	TGCAGCGTTGGGTCCCCGGGCACAGATACGCAGTATTTT	CSVGSPGTDTQYF
14	TRBV30	many	.	TRBJ2-5	TGTGCCTGGAGTCCCCCGGGACTCCGAGAGACCCAGTACTTC	CAWSPPGLRETQYF
14	TRBV28	.	.	TRBJ2-7	TGTGCCAGCACAACCGGGGGGACAATCTACGAGCAGTACTTC	CASTTGGTIYEQYF
13	TRBV5-1	.	.	TRBJ2-7	TGCGCCAGCAGCATGCAGGGGATCTACGAGCAGTACTTC	CASSMQGIYEQYF
16	TRBV20-1	.	.	TRBJ1-5	TGCAGTGCTAGACTCCCCGGGACAAATAGCAATCAGCCCCAGCATTTT	CSARLPGTNSNQPQHF
14	TRBV5-4	many	.	TRBJ2-7	TGTGCCAGCAGCTTGGGACCCGTCAGCCACGAGCAGTACTTC	CASSLGPVSHEQYF
17	TRBV3-1	many	TRBD2	TRBJ2-7	TGTGCCAGCAGCCCGGGGTCTAGCGGGAGGGCCAGGAACGAGCAGTACTTC	CASSPGSSGRARNEQYF
16	TRBV18	few	.	TRBJ2-3	TGTGCCAGCTCACCAGGGACCGGAACTAATACAGATACGCAGTATTTT	CASSPGTGTNTDTQYF
14	TRBV20-1	many	TRBD2	TRBJ2-5	TGCAGTGCCTTAAAGCGGGAAGGACAAGAGACCCAGTACTTC	CSALKREGQETQYF
16	TRBV4-1	many	TRBD1	TRBJ2-4	TGCGCCAGCAGCCAACCGGGACAGGGATCCAAAAACATTCAGTACTTC	CASSQPGQGSKNIQYF
15	TRBV5-1	.	TRBD1	TRBJ2-1	TGCGCCAGCGGTCCGGGACAGGGGGCTTCCAATGAGCAGTTCTTC	CASGPGQGASNEQFF
17	TRBV12-3/TRBV12-4	many	TRBD2	TRBJ2-1	TGTGCCAGCAGTTTTGGTTCTAGCGGGAGGAGGAACAATGAGCAGTTCTTC	CASSFGSSGRRNNEQFF
16	TRBV30	many	TRBD2	TRBJ2-5	TGTGCCTGGCGGGTAGCGAGCGGGAGTGTTCAAGAGACCCAGTACTTC	CAWRVASGSVQETQYF
15	TRBV5-1	many	TRBD2	TRBJ2-2	TGCGCCAGCAGCTCGACTAGCTGGAACACCGGGGAGCTGTTTTTT	CASSSTSWNTGELFF
14	TRBV29-1	many	.	TRBJ2-3	TGCAGCGTTGTCAGGGCGGGAAGCACAGATACGCAGTATTTT	CSVVRAGSTDTQYF
13	TRBV29-1	few	.	TRBJ1-5	TGCAGCGTTGTATGGGGGGTGAATCAGCCCCAGCATTTT	CSVVWGVNQPQHF
14	TRBV5-1	many	.	TRBJ2-7	TGCGCCAGCAGCTTGGCATCGACCTCCTACGAGCAGTACTTC	CASSLASTSYEQYF
15	TRBV18	many	TRBD1	TRBJ1-2	TGTGCCAGCTCACCACAAGCAGGGGGCTCGTATGGCTACACCTTC	CASSPQAGGSYGYTF
13	TRBV27	many	.	TRBJ2-3	TGTGCCAGCAGTTTGGGCGCCGTGGATACGCAGTATTTT	CASSLGAVDTQYF
15	TRBV6-2/TRBV6-3	many	.	TRBJ1-6	TGTGCCAGCAGTTACGGAGCTCCGGCCGGCTCACCCCTCCACTTT	CASSYGAPAGSPLHF
20	TRBV3-1	many	TRBD2	TRBJ2-1	TGTGCCAGCAGCCAAGAGAGGCTCGGGACTAGCGGGAGGGGTCTCAATGAGCAGTTCTTC	CASSQERLGTSGRGLNEQFF
14	TRBV19	.	.	TRBJ2-3	TGTGCCAGTAGTGTTGGACAGCCCACAGATACGCAGTATTTT	CASSVGQPTDTQYF
13	TRBV19	.	.	TRBJ2-1	TGTGCCAGTAGTCCCCATCTAGCAAATGAGCAGTTCTTC	CASSPHLANEQFF
15	TRBV29-1	many	TRBD2	TRBJ2-1	TGCAGCGCGGCTACGGGAGGGAATCCCTACAATGAGCAGTTCTTC	CSAATGGNPYNEQFF
16	TRBV20-1	many	.	TRBJ2-5	TGCAGTGCTAGAGATGGGATAGCGGAGACGCAAGAGACCCAGTACTTC	CSARDGIAETQETQYF
15	TRBV2	many	TRBD2	TRBJ2-7	TGTGCCAGCAGGGAATTTCGGGGGGGCTCTTACGAGCAGTACTTC	CASREFRGGSYEQYF